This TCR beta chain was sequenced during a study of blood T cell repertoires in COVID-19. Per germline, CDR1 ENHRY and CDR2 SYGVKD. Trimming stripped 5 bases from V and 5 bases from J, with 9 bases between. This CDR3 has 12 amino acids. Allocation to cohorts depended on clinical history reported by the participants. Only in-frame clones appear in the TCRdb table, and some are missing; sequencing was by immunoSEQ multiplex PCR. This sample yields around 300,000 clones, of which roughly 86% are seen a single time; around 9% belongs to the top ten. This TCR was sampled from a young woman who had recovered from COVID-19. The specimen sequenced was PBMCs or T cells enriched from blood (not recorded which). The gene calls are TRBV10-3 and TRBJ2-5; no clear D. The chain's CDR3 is CAISHQRETQYF. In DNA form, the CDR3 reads TGTGCCATCAGTCATCAGAGGGAGACCCAGTACTTC.